The subject of this entry is one T cell receptor beta chain. The antigen is unknown. The data stem from a study of vaccination and CD4 T cells after COVID-19. Study-level background: From HCoV-229E, HCoV-OC43, HCoV-NL63 and SARS-CoV-2, overlapping spike peptides were used to stimulate the cells. Overall study findings and caveats: Detection of a median around 85% of reactive clones in convalescent patients was confined to the period after vaccination.

The CDR3 contains 15 residues. In germline, CDR1 is DFQATT, CDR2 SNEGSKA (reference sequence). V shed 0 bases and J shed 6 bases, with 12 bases lying between them. Oncomine TCR Beta short-read sequencing was applied to DNA from cultured CD4+ T cells. In TCRdb, the PCR reads were re-called with MiXCR into one record per CDR3 protein. Among about 22,000 distinct CDR3 sequences listed, approximately 30% were seen once. As to time point: late sampling 161 to 241 days after vaccination in a few convalescent patients. Treatment denoted: approximately nine-day PBMC culture with coronavirus spike peptide pools or control peptides (ViraFEST assay).

Sequenced here: CD4+ T cells from blood, cultured in vitro, sampled about 7 months after SARS-CoV-2 vaccination. The genes are TRBV20-1 and TRBJ1-6, with TRBD1 as a possible D gene (5 bases). The clonotype originates from a human donor who had recovered from COVID-19. This chain's CDR3 is CSARDWAGSNSPLHF. The CDR3 coding sequence is TGCAGTGCTAGAGATTGGGCAGGGAGTAATTCACCCCTCCACTTT.